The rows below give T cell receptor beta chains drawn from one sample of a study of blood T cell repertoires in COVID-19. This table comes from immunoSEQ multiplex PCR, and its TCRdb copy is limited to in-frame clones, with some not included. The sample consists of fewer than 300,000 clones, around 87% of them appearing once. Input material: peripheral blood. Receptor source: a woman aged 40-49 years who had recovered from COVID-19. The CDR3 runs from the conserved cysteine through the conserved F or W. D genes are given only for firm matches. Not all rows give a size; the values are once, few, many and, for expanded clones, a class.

CDR3aa: CASSFAGGETQYF
CDR3nt: TGTGCCAGCAGCTTTGCAGGGGGAGAGACCCAGTACTTC
abundance: NA
d_gene: TRBD1
v_gene: TRBV7-9
j_gene: TRBJ2-5

CDR3aa: CASSFGAGSGNTIYF
CDR3nt: TGTGCCAGCAGCTTCGGTGCTGGCTCTGGAAACACCATATATTTT
abundance: once
d_gene: NA
v_gene: TRBV5-4
j_gene: TRBJ1-3

CDR3aa: CASSLRGGPNNEQFF
CDR3nt: TGTGCCAGCAGCTTAAGGGGGGGCCCTAACAATGAGCAGTTCTTC
abundance: NA
d_gene: NA
v_gene: TRBV7-3
j_gene: TRBJ2-1

CDR3aa: CASSPTSKGGYGYTF
CDR3nt: TGTGCCAGCAGTCCTACCTCAAAGGGAGGGTATGGCTACACCTTC
abundance: NA
d_gene: NA
v_gene: TRBV27
j_gene: TRBJ1-2

CDR3aa: CASSADLANYGYTF
CDR3nt: TGTGCCAGCAGCGCTGACCTAGCTAACTATGGCTACACCTTC
abundance: NA
d_gene: NA
v_gene: TRBV9
j_gene: TRBJ1-2

CDR3aa: CASAMASGGITGELFF
CDR3nt: TGCGCCAGCGCCATGGCAAGCGGGGGGATCACCGGGGAGCTGTTTTTT
abundance: NA
d_gene: TRBD2
v_gene: TRBV5-1
j_gene: TRBJ2-2

CDR3aa: CASSHSGASTDTQYF
CDR3nt: TGCGCCAGCAGCCATAGCGGGGCAAGCACAGATACGCAGTATTTT
abundance: once
d_gene: TRBD2
v_gene: TRBV5-1
j_gene: TRBJ2-3

CDR3aa: CASSQVPGNTEAFF
CDR3nt: TGCGCCAGCAGCCAAGTCCCGGGGAACACTGAAGCTTTCTTT
abundance: NA
d_gene: NA
v_gene: TRBV4-1
j_gene: TRBJ1-1

CDR3aa: CASSYLDKANEKLFF
CDR3nt: TGTGCCAGCAGTTACCTGGACAAAGCCAATGAAAAACTGTTTTTT
abundance: NA
d_gene: NA
v_gene: TRBV6-5
j_gene: TRBJ1-4

CDR3aa: CASSSGLAGGDTQYF
CDR3nt: TGTGCCAGCAGCTCGGGACTAGCGGGGGGGGATACGCAGTATTTT
abundance: NA
d_gene: TRBD2
v_gene: TRBV7-2
j_gene: TRBJ2-3

CDR3aa: CASSFAVFLPATEAFF
CDR3nt: TGTGCCAGCAGCTTTGCGGTCTTTTTACCGGCCACTGAAGCTTTCTTT
abundance: once
d_gene: NA
v_gene: TRBV5-4
j_gene: TRBJ1-1

CDR3aa: CASSYSGTGYPPLHF
CDR3nt: TGTGCCAGCAGTTACTCCGGGACAGGGTATCCACCCCTCCACTTT
abundance: NA
d_gene: TRBD1
v_gene: TRBV6-2/TRBV6-3
j_gene: TRBJ1-6

CDR3aa: CASSTYNEQFF
CDR3nt: TGTGCCAGCAGTACATACAATGAGCAGTTCTTC
abundance: NA
d_gene: NA
v_gene: TRBV2
j_gene: TRBJ2-1

CDR3aa: CASKRGSEAFF
CDR3nt: TGTGCCAGCAAAAGGGGATCTGAAGCTTTCTTT
abundance: NA
d_gene: NA
v_gene: TRBV27
j_gene: TRBJ1-1

CDR3aa: CASEPLVSYNEQFF
CDR3nt: TGTGCCAGCGAGCCGTTGGTCTCCTACAATGAGCAGTTCTTC
abundance: few
d_gene: NA
v_gene: TRBV2
j_gene: TRBJ2-1

CDR3aa: CASSLGGFGTEAFF
CDR3nt: TGTGCCAGCAGCTTAGGGGGCTTTGGCACTGAAGCTTTCTTT
abundance: NA
d_gene: TRBD1
v_gene: TRBV5-6
j_gene: TRBJ1-1

CDR3aa: CASSPGLAGVLGGIQYF
CDR3nt: TGCGCCAGCAGCCCCGGACTAGCGGGGGTCCTTGGTGGCATTCAGTACTTC
abundance: NA
d_gene: TRBD2
v_gene: TRBV5-1
j_gene: TRBJ2-4

CDR3aa: CASSVYPGAGNTIYF
CDR3nt: TGTGCCAGCAGCGTATATCCAGGGGCTGGAAACACCATATATTTT
abundance: once
d_gene: NA
v_gene: TRBV9
j_gene: TRBJ1-3

CDR3aa: CASSVGDSALYGYTF
CDR3nt: TGTGCCAGCAGCGTAGGTGACTCCGCTCTCTATGGCTACACCTTC
abundance: few
d_gene: NA
v_gene: TRBV9
j_gene: TRBJ1-2

CDR3aa: CASSIQGNYGYTF
CDR3nt: TGTGCCAGTAGTATTCAGGGTAACTATGGCTACACCTTC
abundance: NA
d_gene: NA
v_gene: TRBV19
j_gene: TRBJ1-2

CDR3aa: CASSLGTGAVYSPLHF
CDR3nt: TGTGCCAGCAGCTTAGGGACAGGGGCCGTGTACTCACCCCTCCACTTT
abundance: NA
d_gene: TRBD1
v_gene: TRBV13
j_gene: TRBJ1-6

CDR3aa: CASTPNKGQGNTGELFF
CDR3nt: TGTGCCAGCACCCCCAATAAGGGGCAGGGTAACACCGGGGAGCTGTTTTTT
abundance: NA
d_gene: NA
v_gene: TRBV7-9
j_gene: TRBJ2-2

CDR3aa: CASSLPGTGGAAEAFF
CDR3nt: TGTGCCAGCAGCCTGCCCGGGACAGGGGGCGCGGCTGAAGCTTTCTTT
abundance: NA
d_gene: TRBD1
v_gene: TRBV5-4
j_gene: TRBJ1-1

CDR3aa: CASSSGSRGETQYF
CDR3nt: TGTGCCAGCAGTTCCGGAAGCCGGGGAGAGACCCAGTACTTC
abundance: NA
d_gene: NA
v_gene: TRBV27
j_gene: TRBJ2-5

CDR3aa: CASSPDRDGMGAFF
CDR3nt: TGTGCCAGCAGTCCGGACAGGGACGGTATGGGAGCTTTCTTT
abundance: NA
d_gene: TRBD1
v_gene: TRBV6-5
j_gene: TRBJ1-1

CDR3aa: CASSFGQNTEAFF
CDR3nt: TGTGCCAGCAGCTTTGGACAGAACACTGAAGCTTTCTTT
abundance: NA
d_gene: NA
v_gene: TRBV9
j_gene: TRBJ1-1

CDR3aa: CASSQDPTDRDYGYTF
CDR3nt: TGCGCCAGCAGCCAAGATCCCACGGACAGGGATTATGGCTACACCTTC
abundance: NA
d_gene: TRBD1
v_gene: TRBV4-3
j_gene: TRBJ1-2

CDR3aa: CSVSGNEQFF
CDR3nt: TGCAGTGTCTCGGGCAATGAGCAGTTCTTC
abundance: few
d_gene: NA
v_gene: TRBV20-1
j_gene: TRBJ2-1

CDR3aa: CASSLRDSIQPQHF
CDR3nt: TGTGCCAGCAGTTTACGGGACAGCATTCAGCCCCAGCATTTT
abundance: NA
d_gene: TRBD1
v_gene: TRBV27
j_gene: TRBJ1-5

CDR3aa: CAISESPGSYF
CDR3nt: TGTGCCATCAGTGAGTCACCCGGGTCGTACTTC
abundance: NA
d_gene: NA
v_gene: TRBV10-3
j_gene: TRBJ2-7